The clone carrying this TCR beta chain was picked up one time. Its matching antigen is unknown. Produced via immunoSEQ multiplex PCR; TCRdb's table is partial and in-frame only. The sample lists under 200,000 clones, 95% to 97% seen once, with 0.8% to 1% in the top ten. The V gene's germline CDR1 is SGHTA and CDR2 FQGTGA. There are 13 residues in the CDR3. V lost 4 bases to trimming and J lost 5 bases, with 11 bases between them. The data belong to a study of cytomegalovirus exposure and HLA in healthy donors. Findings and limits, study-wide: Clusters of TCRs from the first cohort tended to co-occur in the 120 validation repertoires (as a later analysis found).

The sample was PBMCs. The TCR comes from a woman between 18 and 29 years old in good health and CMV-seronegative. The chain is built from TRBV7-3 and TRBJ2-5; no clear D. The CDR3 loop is CASSSIALETQYF. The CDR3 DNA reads TGTGCCAGCAGCTCCATAGCATTGGAGACCCAGTACTTC.